A single sample gave rise to the 9 T cell receptor beta chains below, sequenced in a study of blood T cell repertoires in COVID-19. Generated by immunoSEQ multiplex PCR, the TCRdb table keeps only in-frame clones and is missing some. In the table there are fewer than 35,000 clones, roughly four fifths of which are singletons. Sequenced sample: peripheral blood. The receptors were sampled from a man between 65 and 80 years old with acute or convalescent COVID-19.

J is TRBJ2-5 and V is TRBV12-3 or TRBV12-4; the D is unclear. The CDR3 extends over 13 amino acids. V dropped 3 bases and J dropped 4 bases, with 9 bases sitting between them. CDR3 in DNA: TGTGCCAGCAGTTTGGTACAGACAGAGACCCAGTACTTC. It encodes CASSLVQTETQYF.

This clone turned up a few times. The chain combines TRBV15 with TRBJ1-2; 8 bases line up with TRBD1. V trimming: 4 bases; J trimming: 3 bases; junction bases outside the gene matches: 4. This CDR3 comprises 14 residues. Germline CDR1 LNHNV, CDR2 YYDKDF (reference sequence). In nucleotides, the CDR3 is TGTGCCACCAGCAAGACAGGGGTGGACTATGGCTACACCTTC. It specifies CATSKTGVDYGYTF.

This clone appeared a few times. V gene TRBV24-1 combines with J gene TRBJ1-6; D gene ambiguous. Trimming cost V 8 bases and J 0 bases, with 16 bases left between them. This CDR3 region has 17 residues. Germline V gene data show CDR1 as KGHDR and CDR2 as SFDVKD. CDR3: CATTLHIASSYNSPLHF. Written as DNA, the CDR3 is TGTGCCACCACGCTGCATATAGCCAGCTCCTATAATTCACCCCTCCACTTT.

V is TRBV18 and J is TRBJ1-4, with a weak D call TRBD1 (5 bases). Germline V CDR1 and CDR2: KGHSH, LQKENI. Between the trimmed V and J ends, which lost 3 bases and 8 bases, there was a span of 16 bases. The CDR3 contains 15 residues. CDR3 amino acids: CASSPGQIEGEKLFF. The CDR3 bases are TGTGCCAGCTCACCTGGACAAATCGAAGGGGAAAAACTGTTTTTT.

The V gene is TRBV5-1, the J gene TRBJ2-5, with 9 bases fitting TRBD1. The CDR3 sequence is 17 residues long. V shed 4 bases, J shed 4 bases, and the junction held 14 bases outside the gene matches. CDR1 and CDR2 from the germline V gene are SGHRS and YFSETQ. In nucleotides, the CDR3 is TGCGCCAGCAGCCCATCCGGCGGACAGGGGACCGGAGAGACCCAGTACTTC. Translated: CASSPSGGQGTGETQYF.

The V gene is TRBV18, the J gene TRBJ2-3; possible D gene TRBD2, 5 bases. The CDR3 is made up of 15 amino acids. Germline V gene lookup returns CDR1 KGHSH and CDR2 LQKENI. Trimming shortened V by 2 bases and J by 4 bases, and 13 bases separated the two germline ends. CDR3 region: CASSPAAGGPDTQYF. The DNA of the CDR3 is TGTGCCAGCTCACCAGCTGCGGGCGGGCCAGATACGCAGTATTTT.

The genes are TRBV28 and TRBJ2-4, with unresolved D. The length of the CDR3 is 14 residues. V lost 4 bases and J lost 5, with 12 bases in between. Germline V gene sequence: CDR1 MDHEN, CDR2 SYDVKM. The CDR3 is CASSSWRGENIQYF. DNA of the CDR3: TGTGCCAGCAGTTCTTGGAGAGGCGAAAACATTCAGTACTTC.

This chain joins TRBV5-1 and TRBJ2-2, with 16 bases identical to TRBD2. Germline V lookup: CDR1 SGHRS, CDR2 YFSETQ. The CDR3 contains 16 residues. Germline trimming cut 5 bases from V and 5 bases from J; bases unmatched to any gene: 3. CDR3 amino acids: CASSSGLAGGTGELFF. CDR3 DNA sequence: TGCGCCAGCAGTTCGGGACTAGCGGGAGGGACCGGGGAGCTGTTTTTT.

The V gene is TRBV19, the J gene TRBJ2-7, with 11 bases identical to TRBD2. This CDR3 region has 14 residues. V gave up 3 bases and J gave up 6 bases; unmatched junction bases: 4. Looked up from germline, CDR1 is LNHDA and CDR2 is SQIVND (reference sequence). CDR3 sequence (DNA): TGTGCCAGTAGTATCGGGACTAGCGGTCTCGAGCAGTACTTC. Encoded protein: CASSIGTSGLEQYF.